The rows below give T cell receptor beta chains drawn from one sample of a study of T cells in Graves' hyperthyroidism and ophthalmopathy. TCRdb analysed the multiplex PCR reads with MiXCR anew, one entry per CDR3 protein. The sample carries 750,000 to 900,000 distinct CDR3 sequences, 38% recorded once. Sequencing used blood. The receptors shown here come from a young man with Graves' hyperthyroidism. CDR3s include the opening cysteine and the closing phenylalanine or tryptophan. D genes are given only for firm matches. Only part of the rows carry a size: once, few, many, or a class if the clone is expanded.

d_gene	abundance	v_gene	j_gene	CDR3nt	CDR3aa
TRBD1	NA	TRBV10-3	TRBJ1-5	TGTGCTAGGATTCGGGACAGGGGGCTGAAAGGCAATCAGCCCCAGCATTTT	CARIRDRGLKGNQPQHF
TRBD1	many	TRBV25-1	TRBJ2-7	TGTGCCAGCAGTGATCCCCTACTGACAGGGGGCACCTACGAGCAGTACTTC	CASSDPLLTGGTYEQYF
NA	NA	TRBV25-1	TRBJ2-7	TGTGCCAGCAGTGAATATTTCGCTGGGCCGGGCTACGAGCAGTACTTC	CASSEYFAGPGYEQYF
NA	many	TRBV14	TRBJ1-6	TGTGCCAGCAGCCAGATGCCGGGACCGGTGAATTCACCCCTCCACTTT	CASSQMPGPVNSPLHF
TRBD1	many	TRBV15	TRBJ1-5	TGTGCCACCAGCAGGGGACAGGGGGCAGGACAGCCCCAGCATTTT	CATSRGQGAGQPQHF
NA	few	TRBV20-1	TRBJ1-1	TGCAGTGCTAGAGATCCGAAGGTTAGGTACACTGAAGCTTTCTTT	CSARDPKVRYTEAFF
NA	NA	TRBV9	TRBJ2-7	TGTGCCAGCAGCGTAGCTTATGAGAACTACGAGCAGTACTTC	CASSVAYENYEQYF
TRBD1	few	TRBV19	TRBJ1-5	TGTGCCAGTAGTCTCCCGGACAGGGGCAATCAGCCCCAGCATTTT	CASSLPDRGNQPQHF
TRBD1	NA	TRBV12-3/TRBV12-4	TRBJ2-6	TGTGCCAGCAGTTTAGGGGACAGGGGTACTGGGGCCAACGTCCTGACTTTC	CASSLGDRGTGANVLTF
NA	NA	TRBV6-9	TRBJ2-2	TGTGCCAGCAGCCTAATCATGGGCACCGGGGAGCTGTTTTTT	CASSLIMGTGELFF
NA	NA	TRBV29-1	TRBJ1-2	TGCAGTGTAGAGGTGTCCCCTAACTATGGCTACACCTTC	CSVEVSPNYGYTF
TRBD1	NA	TRBV14	TRBJ2-7	TGTGCCAGCAGCCAAGTGGACAGGGGATACGAGCAGTACTTC	CASSQVDRGYEQYF
NA	NA	TRBV2	TRBJ1-6	NA	CATRDRHYEQYFCASSNPNSPLHF
NA	NA	TRBV5-1	TRBJ1-1	TGCGCCGGCAGCTTGGGGGACCCCAACACTGAAGCTTTCTTT	CAGSLGDPNTEAFF
NA	NA	TRBV20-1	TRBJ2-7	TGCAGTGCCAGCAGCGTAGCTACAACGGGGTACGAGCAGTACTTC	CSASSVATTGYEQYF
NA	NA	TRBV19	TRBJ1-5	TGTGCCAGTAACGGGGGGCAGCCCCAGCATTTT	CASNGGQPQHF
TRBD1	many	TRBV24-1	TRBJ1-5	TGTGCCACCAGTGAGGGACAGCCGGGTCAGCCCCAGCATTTT	CATSEGQPGQPQHF
TRBD1	many	TRBV7-3	TRBJ2-7	TGTGCCAGCAGCCGTGACAGGGACGGCGAGCAGTACTTC	CASSRDRDGEQYF
TRBD1	NA	TRBV7-2	TRBJ1-3	TGTGCCAGCAGCTCACGGACAGGGAAGTTAAACACCATATATTTT	CASSSRTGKLNTIYF
NA	NA	TRBV6-5	TRBJ2-5	TGTGCCAGCAGTTACTCGCAGTCCCAAGAGACCCAGTACTTC	CASSYSQSQETQYF
NA	NA	TRBV6-1	TRBJ1-1	TGTGCCAGCAGTGAATTATGGGTCACGGACACTGAAGCTTTCTTT	CASSELWVTDTEAFF
NA	many	TRBV7-9	TRBJ1-2	TGTGCCAGCAGCTTCGACAGTCCATATGGCTACACCTTC	CASSFDSPYGYTF
NA	NA	TRBV7-2	TRBJ2-7	TGTGCCAGCAGCCAGAGGCAGGGGACCTACGAGCAGTACTTC	CASSQRQGTYEQYF
NA	NA	TRBV18	TRBJ1-3	TGTGCCAGCAGAGTAATCCGTACGAGCTCTGGAAACACCATATATTTT	CASRVIRTSSGNTIYF
TRBD1	many	TRBV29-1	TRBJ2-7	TGCAGCGTTGTGACAGGGGAAACCTACGAGCAGTACTTC	CSVVTGETYEQYF
NA	many	TRBV15	TRBJ1-1	TGTGCCACCAGCAGAGGAGGGGGCACTGAAGCTTTCTTT	CATSRGGGTEAFF
NA	NA	TRBV15	TRBJ1-2	TGTGCCACCAGCAGTTTGAGGCAGGGCAGAGGCTACACCTTC	CATSSLRQGRGYTF
TRBD1	few	TRBV20-1	TRBJ2-7	TGCAGTGCTAGCGCAGACAGGGTGAAAGAGCAGTACTTC	CSASADRVKEQYF
NA	NA	TRBV9	TRBJ2-2	TGTGCCAGCAGCGCGCGGATGGGCACCGGGGAGCTGTTTTTT	CASSARMGTGELFF
TRBD1	few	TRBV6-5	TRBJ1-2	TGTGCCAGCAGTTACTCGGGACAGGAGCACTATGGCTACACCTTC	CASSYSGQEHYGYTF
TRBD1	NA	TRBV25-1	TRBJ2-5	TGTGCCAGCGTTGAGGGCGACAGGGCCCAAGAGACCCAGTACTTC	CASVEGDRAQETQYF
TRBD1	many	TRBV2	TRBJ1-5	TGTGCCAGCAGACCTGGGACAGGGAATCAGCCCCAGCATTTT	CASRPGTGNQPQHF
NA	NA	TRBV7-9	TRBJ1-1	TGTGCCAGCAGCTTGGAAGGTCCGACCACTGAAGCTTTCTTT	CASSLEGPTTEAFF
TRBD2	NA	TRBV5-4	TRBJ2-5	TGTGCCAGCAGCTTGGGCTACGGGAGGGGCCAAGAGACCCAGTACTTC	CASSLGYGRGQETQYF
TRBD1	few	TRBV11-3	TRBJ1-6	TGTGCCAGCAGCGCCCGGGACAGCAGCTCCTATAATTCACCCCTCCACTTT	CASSARDSSSYNSPLHF
TRBD1	NA	TRBV6-2/TRBV6-3	TRBJ1-5	TGTGCCAGCAGTCTCGGGGCAGGGGGTAGGAATCAGCCCCAGCATTTT	CASSLGAGGRNQPQHF
TRBD1	NA	TRBV2	TRBJ1-4	TGTGCCAGCAGTGAAGTAAGACGGGACAGGGAAGGGACACATGAAAAACTGTTTTTT	CASSEVRRDREGTHEKLFF
NA	few	TRBV4-1	TRBJ1-5	TGCGCCAGCAGCCTTCAACCGGCGGGGGGCTACCAGCCCCAGCATTTT	CASSLQPAGGYQPQHF
NA	NA	TRBV7-2	TRBJ1-6	TGTGCCAGCAGCTCCAGCGGGCGCGGTTCACCCCTCCACTTT	CASSSSGRGSPLHF
TRBD1	NA	TRBV15	TRBJ1-1	TGTGCCACCAGCAGTTTAGGACAGGGAGACACTGAAGCTTTCTTT	CATSSLGQGDTEAFF
NA	many	TRBV19	TRBJ1-5	TGTGCCAGTAGCCGGGCCCAAGGGCAGCCCCAGCATTTT	CASSRAQGQPQHF
NA	NA	TRBV13	TRBJ2-7	TGTGCCAGCAGCTTAGCTAGTAGCGAGGACTACGAGCAGTACTTC	CASSLASSEDYEQYF
TRBD2	NA	TRBV14	TRBJ2-2	TGTGCCAGCAGCCAAGTCGGGGGGGCCGTCGCCGGGGAGCTGTTTTTT	CASSQVGGAVAGELFF
NA	many	TRBV29-1	TRBJ1-4	TGCAGCGTTGAGGCAGCAACTAATGAAAAACTGTTTTTT	CSVEAATNEKLFF
NA	few	TRBV9	TRBJ2-2	TGTGCCAGCAGCGTCCTAGAGGGCGGGGAGCTGTTTTTT	CASSVLEGGELFF
TRBD1	NA	TRBV5-1	TRBJ1-2	TGCGCCAGCAGCTTGGGGATCCCGGGACAGGGGACTGGCTACACCTTC	CASSLGIPGQGTGYTF
NA	few	TRBV14	TRBJ2-7	TGTGCCAGCAGCTTGGAGCAGGGGATTCGCTACGAGCAGTACTTC	CASSLEQGIRYEQYF
NA	few	TRBV9	TRBJ1-1	TGTGCCAGCAGCCCCCCCAGGGGAGAGATGAACACTGAAGCTTTCTTT	CASSPPRGEMNTEAFF
NA	many	TRBV24-1	TRBJ1-5	TGTGCCACCAGTGATCGTACAGGGACCCAGCATTTT	CATSDRTGTQHF
NA	few	TRBV6-6	TRBJ1-1	TGTGCCTCCGATGGGGGGTACACTGAAGCTTTCTTT	CASDGGYTEAFF